These 13 T cell receptor beta chains came from one sample sequenced in a study of T cells in Graves' hyperthyroidism and ophthalmopathy. There were TCR beta CDR3 regions amplified from RNA transcripts. Carried out on the TCR CDR3, a first-round RT-PCR used the HTBI primer set. From the multiplex PCR reads, TCRdb called clonotypes with MiXCR, one entry per CDR3 protein. The sample consists of about half a million distinct CDR3 sequences, roughly a quarter of them appearing once. The sample comprised blood. The receptor source for this set is a woman aged 25-40 years with Graves' ophthalmopathy.

This clonotype was seen repeatedly, ten times or more. At one boundary the junction diverges from the germline segment, which might be a read error. The chain links TRBV15 to TRBJ1-3, with TRBD1 matching over 7 bases. The V gene's germline CDR1 is LNHNV and CDR2 YYDKDF (reference sequence). The CDR3 length is 18 residues. The CDR3: CAASRDRRQGTTGNTIYF. For the CDR3, the DNA is TGTGCCGCCAGCAGAGATCGTAGACAGGGTACGACTGGAAACACCATATATTTT.

This rearrangement joins TRBV6-5 to TRBJ1-1, with D perhaps TRBD1 (5 bases). The germline CDR1 and CDR2 sequences are MNHEY and SVGAGI. Trimming stripped 4 bases from V and 0 bases from J, with 18 bases between. The CDR3 consists of 17 residues. CDR3 residues: CASSSGKDGAVNTEAFF. Here the CDR3 DNA reads TGTGCCAGCAGTTCGGGGAAGGACGGGGCAGTGAACACTGAAGCTTTCTTT.

This clonotype was picked up a small number of times. The chain couples TRBV30 to TRBJ1-1; 9 bases fit TRBD1. Germline assignment: CDR1 GTSNPN and CDR2 SVGIG (reference sequence). The CDR3 spans 16 residues. With 4 bases clipped from V and 0 bases from J, the junction kept 9 bases outside the gene matches. CDR3 sequence reads: CAWTGAGQGMNTEAFF. CDR3 nucleotide sequence: TGTGCCTGGACAGGCGCGGGACAGGGAATGAACACTGAAGCTTTCTTT.

V gene TRBV7-2 combines with J gene TRBJ2-7; TRBD2 aligns across 7 bases. There are 14 residues in the CDR3. CDR1 SGHTA and CDR2 FQGNSA come from the germline V gene. V was pared by 2 bases and J by 7 bases, with 8 bases of the junction left unmatched. CDR3 in DNA: TGTGCCAGCAGCTTACAGCGGGGTGGGGAAGAGCAGTACTTC. It specifies CASSLQRGGEEQYF.

In this sample, this clonotype turned up a few times. The CDR3 region has the DNA TGTGCCAGCAGGTCCGGGACAGGGGTCCATGAGCAGTTCTTC. This sequence encodes CASRSGTGVHEQFF. The chain combines TRBV6-1 with TRBJ2-1; 10 bases map to TRBD1. The CDR3 sequence is 14 residues long. V shed 6 bases and J 8 bases; nucleotides not matched to a gene: 7. The germline V gene encodes CDR1 MNHNS and CDR2 SASEGT.

The J gene is TRBJ2-2, the V gene TRBV6-5, with D possibly being TRBD1 (5 bases). Trimming left V 2 bases short and J 7 bases short, with 17 bases between. CDR1 MNHEY and CDR2 SVGAGI come from the germline V gene. The length of the CDR3 is 16 residues. Here the CDR3 DNA reads TGTGCCAGCAGTTACAACCAGGGCGCGGAAGGCGGGGAGCTGTTTTTT. Its translation is CASSYNQGAEGGELFF.

This clonotype was counted at least ten times. This rearrangement joins TRBV29-1 to TRBJ1-1; no definite D call. From germline, CDR1 is SQVTM and CDR2 ANQGSEA. V lost 6 bases and J lost 3, with 14 bases in between. The CDR3 has 13 residues. The CDR3 DNA is TGCAGCGTCACAACTCCTGGGGACACTGAAGCTTTCTTT. It codes for CSVTTPGDTEAFF.

This clonotype was found many times. V gene TRBV10-3 combines with J gene TRBJ1-1; 7 bases are shared with TRBD1. V lost 5 bases, J lost 2 bases, and 2 bases stayed unmatched. This CDR3 comprises 13 residues. CDR1 and CDR2 (germline): ENHRY, SYGVKD. The CDR3 nucleotides are TGTGCCATCAGTCGACAGGGTAACACTGAAGCTTTCTTT. This codes for CAISRQGNTEAFF.

The chain is built from TRBV6-2 or TRBV6-3 and TRBJ2-7; 8 nucleotides agree with TRBD1. This CDR3 region has 16 residues. V lost 2 bases and J lost 7; bases outside the gene matches: 13. Germline CDR1 MNHEY, CDR2 SVGEGT. This CDR3 reads CASSYGDRRNWWEQYF. CDR3 coding DNA: TGTGCCAGCAGTTACGGGGACAGGAGAAACTGGTGGGAGCAGTACTTC.

At least ten counts were recorded for this clonotype. The chain has TRBV29-1 and TRBJ2-7; 8 positions match TRBD1. This CDR3 spans 14 amino acids. V lost 6 bases to trimming and J lost 0 bases; unmatched junction nucleotides: 7. Germline loops: CDR1 SQVTM, CDR2 ANQGSEA. The CDR3 protein is CSVAGTGVSYEQYF. Here the CDR3 DNA reads TGCAGCGTAGCCGGGACAGGTGTCTCCTACGAGCAGTACTTC.

The V gene is TRBV19, the J gene TRBJ2-5; D uncertain. The germline V gene has CDR1 LNHDA and CDR2 SQIVND (reference sequence). Deletions cut 3 bases from V and 5 bases from J, with 4 bases between. This CDR3 has 11 residues. CDR3: CASSIYETQYF. CDR3 coding DNA: TGTGCCAGTAGTATCTATGAGACCCAGTACTTC.

This clonotype appeared a few times. Its ends do not fully match the called genes, so a read error is possible. CDR3 residues: CASSETTGTGNAAKNIKYF. CDR3 bases: TGTGCCAGCAGCGAAACGACCGGGACAGGGAATGCGGCCAAAAACATTAAGTACTTC. The chain joins TRBV9 to TRBJ2-4; TRBD1 matches 9 bases. This CDR3 is built from 19 residues. Per germline, CDR1 SGDLS and CDR2 YYNGEE.

This clonotype was found many times. Mismatch with germline at one junction end may stem from a read error. The chain is built from TRBV30 and TRBJ1-5; no firm D call. The CDR3 covers 12 residues. Per the germline V gene, CDR1 is GTSNPN and CDR2 is SVGIG (reference sequence). DNA for the CDR3: TGTGCCCGGAGTTCTGTCGGCCAGCCCCAGCATTTT. This codes for CARSSVGQPQHF.